A single sample is the source of the 29 T cell receptor beta chains below, sequenced in a study of radiotherapy plus CTLA-4 blockade in lung cancer. Sequenced by immunoSEQ multiplex PCR; TCRdb stores in-frame clones only, minus some. The profile shows more than 75,000 clones, approximately 80% of them singletons. Sequences were derived from peripheral blood, sampled from a patient treated with radiotherapy plus ipilimumab. These receptors all come from a human donor with non-small cell lung cancer that progressed on radiotherapy plus ipilimumab.

This rearrangement joins TRBV11-2 to TRBJ2-7, with TRBD2 as a possible D gene (5 bases). Germline V CDR1 and CDR2: SGHAT, FQNNGV. The CDR3 totals 14 residues. The germline V and J ends were trimmed by 0 bases and 5 bases, with 11 bases remaining between them. The CDR3 loop reads CASSLDRGFHEQYV. The DNA of the CDR3 is TGTGCCAGCAGCTTAGATCGAGGGTTTCACGAGCAGTACGTC.

In its sample, this clone was seen once. The chain uses TRBV11-2 and TRBJ1-2, with D uncertain. Per germline, CDR1 SGHAT and CDR2 FQNNGV. The CDR3 totals 14 residues. V dropped 4 bases and J dropped 2 bases, with 11 bases sitting between them. CDR3 DNA sequence: TGTGCCAGCAGCTCTGACGGTGTCAACTATGGCTACACCTTC. Translation gives CASSSDGVNYGYTF.

The chain combines TRBV7-2 with TRBJ2-2; 9 bases map to TRBD2. Trimming took 1 base from V and 3 from J; bases not matched to a gene: 6. Germline-derived CDR1 and CDR2 are SGHTA and FQGNSA. The CDR3 spans 17 residues. The CDR3 DNA reads as TGTGCCAGCAGCTTAGGACCGGGACTAGCATACACCGGGGAGCTGTTTTTT. It codes for CASSLGPGLAYTGELFF.

The V and J genes are TRBV7-3 and TRBJ2-1, with no clear D. Germline V lookup: CDR1 SGHTA, CDR2 FQGTGA. V lost 1 base and J lost 3, with 7 bases in between. The CDR3 has 14 amino acids. The CDR3 region has the DNA TGTGCCAGCAGCTTAATGGCCAGCTACAATGAGCAGTTCTTC. Translation: CASSLMASYNEQFF.

This chain links TRBV27 with TRBJ1-5; D remains ambiguous. CDR1 is MNHEY, CDR2 SMNVEV, per germline (reference sequence). This CDR3 is 16 amino acids long. V was clipped by 1 base and J by 0 bases, with 10 bases between them. CDR3 residues: CASSLFPPYSNQPQHF. The CDR3 bases are TGTGCCAGCAGTTTATTCCCCCCCTATAGCAATCAGCCCCAGCATTTT.

The chain is built from TRBV5-1 and TRBJ1-1; maybe TRBD1 (5 bases). The CDR3 runs to 14 residues. Germline lookup yields CDR1 SGHRS and CDR2 YFSETQ. V lost 2 bases and J lost 1, with 9 bases in between. In DNA, the CDR3 is TGCGCCAGCAGCTTTTCCGGGGCGAACACTGAAGCTTTCTTT. Its translation is CASSFSGANTEAFF.

The chain employs TRBV29-1 and TRBJ1-2; D might be TRBD1 (5 bases). Germline V CDR1 and CDR2: SQVTM, ANQGSEA. The CDR3 is 14 amino acids. The germline V and J ends were trimmed by 7 bases and 4 bases, with 19 bases remaining between them. DNA of the CDR3: TGCAGCGCCCTACCTTGGGGGGGTGCCTATGGCTACACCTTC. Translation gives CSALPWGGAYGYTF.

This clone was observed a few times. V is TRBV19 and J is TRBJ1-2; D is unresolved. V lost 4 bases, J lost 2 bases, and 11 bases lay in between. The CDR3 has 14 amino acids. Germline loops: CDR1 LNHDA, CDR2 SQIVND (reference sequence). DNA for the CDR3: TGTGCCAGTAGTAGCTCGGACGGAAACTATGGCTACACCTTC. Encoded protein: CASSSSDGNYGYTF.

This clone was counted only a few times. The chain couples TRBV19 to TRBJ2-1; 11 bases fit TRBD2. Germline V CDR1 and CDR2: LNHDA, SQIVND (reference sequence). With 4 bases clipped from V and 5 bases from J, the junction kept 7 bases outside the gene matches. CDR3 length equals 16 residues. CDR3: CASSSRLAGFNNEQFF. The CDR3 nucleotides read TGTGCCAGTAGTAGCAGACTAGCGGGGTTTAACAATGAGCAGTTCTTC.

The rearrangement uses TRBV10-3 and TRBJ1-1; D gene unclear. The CDR3 loop spans 11 amino acids. The germline V gene has CDR1 ENHRY and CDR2 SYGVKD. The V gene lost 11 bases and the J gene lost 4 bases, with 11 bases spanning the gap. The CDR3 here is CASRRSTEAFF. The CDR3 nucleotides read TGTGCCTCCCGCCGTTCCACTGAAGCTTTCTTT.

The rearrangement links TRBV4-1 to TRBJ1-2; 8 bases fit TRBD1. Germline V lookup: CDR1 MGHRA, CDR2 YSYEKL. V lost 1 base and J lost 4; bases outside the gene matches: 5. The CDR3 loop spans 15 amino acids. CDR3 sequence: CASSQVMDRAYGYTF. CDR3 coding DNA: TGCGCCAGCAGCCAAGTTATGGACAGGGCCTATGGCTACACCTTC.

This clone appeared a single time. This chain links TRBV4-1 with TRBJ2-1, with TRBD2 matching over 9 bases. V lost 4 bases, J lost 0 bases, and 1 base stayed unmatched. The CDR3 totals 15 residues. The V gene's germline CDR1 is MGHRA and CDR2 YSYEKL. DNA of the CDR3: TGCGCCAGCAGCCGACTAGCGGCCTCCTACAATGAGCAGTTCTTC. Its translation is CASSRLAASYNEQFF.

This chain connects TRBV5-4 to TRBJ2-4; 13 bases are shared with TRBD2. CDR3 length: 17 residues. CDR1 is SGHNT, CDR2 YYREEE, per germline (reference sequence). With V trimmed by 1 base and J by 3 bases, 4 bases remained unmatched. The DNA for the CDR3 is TGTGCCAGCAGCTTGACTAGCGGGAGGGCTAACAAAAACATTCAGTACTTC. As protein: CASSLTSGRANKNIQYF.

The rearrangement links TRBV7-9 to TRBJ2-7; maybe TRBD2 (6 bases). Germline V gene sequence: CDR1 SEHNR, CDR2 FQNEAQ (reference sequence). The ends were cut back, 1 base at V and 1 base at J, with 8 bases in the middle. The CDR3 runs to 14 residues. This chain's CDR3 is CASSLDAGSYEQYF. CDR3 sequence (DNA): TGTGCCAGCAGCTTAGATGCGGGATCCTACGAGCAGTACTTC.

V and J are TRBV10-2 and TRBJ2-5; 11 nucleotides line up with TRBD2. CDR1 and CDR2 (germline): WSHSY, SAAADI. The CDR3 is 16 residues long. J lost 2 bases, V lost 7 bases, and 9 bases had no gene match. The CDR3 nucleotides read TGCGCCAGCATTCCTAGCGGGAGGACCAAACAAGAGACCCAGTACTTC. This gives the protein CASIPSGRTKQETQYF.

The CDR3 region is CASSLDLENEQFF. CDR3 DNA: TGTGCCAGCAGCTTAGATCTCGAGAATGAGCAGTTCTTC. The chain links TRBV11-3 to TRBJ2-1; D gene unclear. CDR1 and CDR2 (germline): SGHNT, YENEEA. The CDR3 loop spans 13 amino acids. Trimming stripped 0 bases from V and 7 bases from J, with 7 bases between.

This clone was found a few times. The chain couples TRBV4-1 to TRBJ2-2, with a tentative D call TRBD1 (6 bases). The CDR3 extends over 13 amino acids. In germline, CDR1 is MGHRA, CDR2 YSYEKL. Trimming took off 4 bases at V and 10 bases at J, with 13 bases between the two ends. The CDR3 bases are TGCGCCAGCAGCCCTACAGGGCTGGTGGAGCTGTTTTTT. Protein sequence: CASSPTGLVELFF.

This chain uses TRBV30 with TRBJ1-4; D is perhaps TRBD1 (5 bases). This CDR3 contains 14 residues. Looked up from germline, CDR1 is GTSNPN and CDR2 is SVGIG (reference sequence). V was pared by 3 bases and J by 4 bases, with 12 bases between. The CDR3 DNA follows: TGTGCCTGGAGCGCAGGGAGTTATAATGAAAAACTGTTTTTT. Encoded protein: CAWSAGSYNEKLFF.

The CDR3 reads CASSFLGDLTNQPQHF. CDR3 DNA: TGTGCCAGCAGTTTTTTAGGGGACCTGACTAATCAGCCCCAGCATTTT. V usage is TRBV28 and J usage is TRBJ1-5; D might be TRBD1 (5 bases). V gave up 3 bases and J gave up 4 bases, with 16 bases separating them. Germline-derived CDR1 and CDR2 are MDHEN and SYDVKM. There are 16 residues in the CDR3.

The chain links TRBV6-1 to TRBJ1-1; TRBD1 agrees at 11 bases. Germline lookup yields CDR1 MNHNS and CDR2 SASEGT. V lost 6 bases, J lost 6 bases, and 6 bases stayed unmatched. The CDR3 contains 14 residues. CDR3 loop: CASRRDRGIPEAFF. CDR3 coding DNA: TGTGCCAGCAGGAGGGACAGGGGGATCCCTGAAGCTTTCTTT.

This clone was seen only once. The chain uses TRBV7-9 and TRBJ1-5; D is unresolved. Looked up from germline, CDR1 is SEHNR and CDR2 is FQNEAQ (reference sequence). This CDR3 region has 15 residues. Between the trimmed V and J ends, which lost 10 bases and 1 base, there was a span of 17 bases. CDR3 in amino acids: CATPRHGRSNQPQHF. CDR3 nucleotides: TGTGCCACCCCCCGACACGGCAGGAGCAATCAGCCCCAGCATTTT.

V usage is TRBV6-5 and J usage is TRBJ2-7; D is unclear. Per germline, CDR1 MNHEY and CDR2 SVGAGI. This CDR3 spans 14 amino acids. The V end was cut by 2 bases, the J end by 0 bases, with 8 bases between. The CDR3 loop reads CASSYSIDSYEQYF. DNA of the CDR3: TGTGCCAGCAGTTACAGCATCGACTCCTACGAGCAGTACTTC.

The V gene is TRBV9, the J gene TRBJ2-7; 14 positions match TRBD2. The V gene end was trimmed by 0 bases and the J gene end by 2 bases; junction bases not matched to a gene: 10. The germline CDR1 and CDR2 sequences are SGDLS and YYNGEE. There are 19 residues in the CDR3. CDR3 DNA: TGTGCCAGCAGCGTAGGAGGATGGGGACTAGCGGGAGAGACCTACGAGCAGTACTTC. Translating it yields CASSVGGWGLAGETYEQYF.

The chain carries TRBV5-1 and TRBJ2-6, with no clear D. This CDR3 is built from 15 residues. The V and J ends lost 0 bases and 4 bases respectively, with 8 bases between them. Germline CDR1 reads SGHRS; CDR2 reads YFSETQ. The CDR3 DNA reads TGCGCCAGCAGCTTGGTACGTACGGGGGCCAACGTCCTGACTTTC. This gives the protein CASSLVRTGANVLTF.

This clone was detected a few times. The J gene is TRBJ2-7, the V gene TRBV6-1; the D gene is possibly TRBD2 (5 bases). Germline CDR1 and CDR2: MNHNS and SASEGT. The CDR3 sequence is 13 residues long. Deletions cut 6 bases from V and 6 bases from J, with 15 bases between. CDR3 amino acids: CASSLNGEREQYV. For the CDR3, the DNA is TGTGCCAGCAGCTTGAATGGGGAGCGCGAGCAGTACGTC.

The chain recombines TRBV19 with TRBJ2-5; TRBD2 agrees at 10 bases. The CDR3 extends over 15 amino acids. With 3 bases clipped from V and 5 bases from J, the junction kept 6 bases outside the gene matches. From germline, CDR1 is LNHDA and CDR2 SQIVND (reference sequence). The CDR3 spells CASSMGTSVLETQYF. CDR3 nucleotides: TGTGCCAGTAGTATGGGGACTAGCGTTTTGGAGACCCAGTACTTC.

The V call is TRBV5-1, the J call TRBJ2-3; D is possibly TRBD1 (5 bases). Germline CDR1 is SGHRS and CDR2 is YFSETQ. Trimming pared 1 base from V and 0 bases from J, leaving 9 bases between. The CDR3 extends over 15 amino acids. CDR3 coding DNA: TGCGCCAGCAGCTTGTTGGACACTAGCACAGATACGCAGTATTTT. The encoded protein is CASSLLDTSTDTQYF. The entire variable domain, with the rest obtained from reference TRBV5-1 and TRBJ2-3, is as follows: KAGVTQTPRYLIKTRGQQVTLSCSPISGHRSVSWYQQTPGQGLQFLFEYFSETQRNKGNFPGRFSGRQFSNSRSEMNVSTLELGDSALYLCASSLLDTSTDTQYFGPGTRLTVL.

Worth noting for this clone: Within the sample, other DNA sequences also encode this same CDR3. The chain employs TRBV5-1 and TRBJ2-5; D assignment may be TRBD1 or TRBD2 (5 bases each). This CDR3 contains 13 residues. Germline CDR1 SGHRS, CDR2 YFSETQ. Trimming shortened V by 2 bases and J by 4 bases, and 9 bases separated the two germline ends. CDR3 bases: TGCGCCAGCAGCTTAGAGGGACGAGAGACCCAGTACTTC. Amino acid sequence: CASSLEGRETQYF.

Turning to this clone: Other nucleotide sequences in the sample specify the same CDR3. The gene calls are TRBV2 and TRBJ2-7, with 11 positions matching TRBD2. Germline V gene data show CDR1 as SNHLY and CDR2 as FYNNEI. Trimming at V came to 6 bases and at J to 2 bases, leaving 3 bases not matched to a gene. CDR3 size: 14 residues. The CDR3 nucleotides read TGTGCCAGCAGGGGGACTAGCGGCACCTACGAGCAGTACTTC. This gives the protein CASRGTSGTYEQYF.